Shown below are 27 T cell receptor beta chains from a single sample sequenced in a study of blood T cells in healthy people across ages. Next came a second PCR, run for roughly 7 to 12 cycles, which used a sample-barcoded 5' primer along with a J-beta primer mix. Each CDR3 protein is one row after TCRdb ran MiXCR on the 5' RACE reads. Here the sample spans fewer than 950,000 distinct CDR3 sequences, approximately 35% being singletons. The specimen sequenced was blood. These receptors all stem from a man younger than 35 in good health.

V and J are TRBV29-1 and TRBJ2-1; no definite D call. CDR3 size: 11 residues. The germline V gene has CDR1 SQVTM and CDR2 ANQGSEA. The V end was cut by 4 bases, the J end by 5 bases, with 6 bases between. The CDR3 sequence: CSVVSDNEQFF. For the CDR3, the DNA is TGCAGCGTTGTATCAGACAATGAGCAGTTCTTC.

This sequence joins TRBV27 and TRBJ2-3; D is uncertain. The CDR3 loop spans 14 amino acids. Germline V gene data show CDR1 as MNHEY and CDR2 as SMNVEV (reference sequence). V lost 6 bases and J 1 base, leaving 11 bases between the germline ends. CDR3 amino acids: CASSPAFGTDTQYF. The CDR3 region has the DNA TGTGCCAGCAGCCCGGCCTTCGGCACAGATACGCAGTATTTT.

This chain connects TRBV20-1 to TRBJ2-3; D may be TRBD2 (6 bases). The CDR3 sequence is 15 residues long. Per germline, CDR1 DFQATT and CDR2 SNEGSKA (reference sequence). V dropped 5 bases and J dropped 2 bases, with 17 bases sitting between them. The CDR3 coding sequence is TGCAGTGCTGAACGGGACTCCGGGTCCACAGATACGCAGTATTTT. As protein: CSAERDSGSTDTQYF.

This clonotype came up a few times. The chain is built from TRBV7-6 and TRBJ1-1; 8 bases are shared with TRBD1. This CDR3 has 17 amino acids. The V segment lost 5 bases and the J segment 4 bases; nucleotides outside the gene matches: 15. Germline assignment: CDR1 SGHVS and CDR2 FNYEAQ. Written as DNA, the CDR3 is TGTGCCAGCAGCCCCCGAACCTCGACAGGGGCGGGCACTGAAGCTTTCTTT. Translation: CASSPRTSTGAGTEAFF. The full variable domain, in which reference TRBV7-6 and TRBJ1-1 provide the parts outside the CDR3, is GAGVSQSPRYKVTKRGQDVALRCDPISGHVSLYWYRQALGQGPEFLTYFNYEAQQDKSGLPNDRFSAERPEGSISTLTIQRTEQRDSAMYRCASSPRTSTGAGTEAFFGQGTRLTVV.

Ten or more counts support this clonotype. The gene calls are TRBV7-2 and TRBJ2-7; the D is unclear. The CDR3 loop spans 15 amino acids. The V gene lost 0 bases and the J gene lost 6 bases, with 15 bases spanning the gap. Germline lookup yields CDR1 SGHTA and CDR2 FQGNSA. The CDR3 DNA follows: TGTGCCAGCAGCTTAGCTGTAACGGGCATGGGCGAGCAGTACTTC. Protein sequence: CASSLAVTGMGEQYF.

The chain uses TRBV5-1 and TRBJ2-2, with TRBD1 matching 7 bases. V was pared by 4 bases and J by 1 base, with 4 bases of the junction left unmatched. The germline CDR1 and CDR2 sequences are SGHRS and YFSETQ. CDR3 length: 15 residues. Here the CDR3 reads CASSPQGLNTGELFF. The DNA of the CDR3 is TGCGCCAGCAGCCCACAGGGGTTGAACACCGGGGAGCTGTTTTTT.

The chain recombines TRBV5-1 with TRBJ1-2, with D perhaps TRBD1 (5 bases). The CDR3 has 13 amino acids. Deletions cut 4 bases from V and 2 bases from J, with 9 bases between. Germline V gene data show CDR1 as SGHRS and CDR2 as YFSETQ. DNA for the CDR3: TGCGCCAGCAGCGTGGACATCAACTATGGCTACACCTTC. Protein sequence: CASSVDINYGYTF.

The J gene is TRBJ1-6, the V gene TRBV4-3; D ambiguous. Germline-derived CDR1 and CDR2 are LGHNA and YSLEER. Trimming shortened V by 0 bases and J by 3 bases, and 12 bases separated the two germline ends. The CDR3 is made up of 17 amino acids. The CDR3 nucleotides read TGCGCCAGCAGCCAAGATCGTTCTAACCTCTATAATTCACCCCTCCACTTT. As protein: CASSQDRSNLYNSPLHF.

This rearrangement joins TRBV12-3 or TRBV12-4 to TRBJ2-7; D is uncertain. The ends were cut back, 6 bases at V and 2 bases at J, with 17 bases in the middle. The CDR3 spans 15 residues. CDR3 nucleotides: TGTGCCAGCAGCTCCGGGCCTACCCCGCCCTACGAGCAGTACTTC. This sequence encodes CASSSGPTPPYEQYF.

Concerning this clonotype itself: The junction shows a germline mismatch at one end, possibly a read error. V and J are TRBV12-3 or TRBV12-4 and TRBJ2-7; a possible D gene is TRBD2 (6 bases). CDR3 size: 13 residues. The DNA for the CDR3 is TGCGCCAGCAGCTTGCGGGGCGGGAATGAGCAGTACTTC. It translates to CASSLRGGNEQYF.

As concerns this clonotype: A read error may produce the germline difference seen at one junction end. The rearrangement joins TRBV6-6 to TRBJ1-6; the D gene is possibly TRBD1 (6 bases). CDR3 length: 15 residues. The germline gives CDR1 MNHNY, CDR2 SVGAGI (reference sequence). CDR3 sequence: CANSYSDQGSSPLHF. For the CDR3, the DNA is TGTGCCAACAGTTACTCGGATCAGGGGTCGTCACCCCTCCACTTT.

V is TRBV12-3 or TRBV12-4 and J is TRBJ2-3; D is perhaps TRBD1 (6 bases). This CDR3 is 16 amino acids long. Trimming took 6 bases from V and 2 from J, leaving 18 bases between them. The CDR3 bases are TGTGCCAGCAGATCGGGACACAGTATGTTCACAGATACGCAGTATTTT. It encodes CASRSGHSMFTDTQYF.

This clonotype was counted between two and nine times. The rearrangement joins TRBV20-1 to TRBJ1-4; no clear D gene. Germline V gene sequence: CDR1 DFQATT, CDR2 SNEGSKA (reference sequence). The CDR3 is made up of 13 amino acids. V dropped 4 bases and J dropped 7 bases, with 13 bases sitting between them. The CDR3 DNA follows: TGCAGTGCTACCTACAGCGACGGTGAAAAACTGTTTTTT. Encoded protein: CSATYSDGEKLFF.

J is TRBJ1-2 and V is TRBV25-1; tentatively, D is TRBD1 (6 bases). This CDR3 is 14 amino acids long. Trimming stripped 2 bases from V and 5 bases from J, with 12 bases between. Germline V CDR1 and CDR2: MGHDK, SYGVNS. CDR3 sequence reads: CASSEGGRSYGYTF. CDR3 nucleotides: TGTGCCAGCAGTGAAGGGGGCAGGAGTTATGGCTACACCTTC.

At least ten counts were recorded for this clonotype. The chain recombines TRBV12-3 or TRBV12-4 with TRBJ1-2, with a tentative D call TRBD1 (5 bases). This CDR3 spans 14 amino acids. Trimming removed 5 bases at V and 4 bases at J, with 14 bases between. The CDR3 loop reads CASSLLAGRYGYTF. The CDR3 DNA is TGTGCCAGCAGTCTTCTAGCGGGACGCTATGGCTACACCTTC.

J is TRBJ2-2 and V is TRBV7-2; the D gene is possibly TRBD2 (5 bases). With 1 base removed from V and 7 bases from J, the gap between germline ends came to 10 bases. The CDR3 runs 14 residues. Looked up from germline, CDR1 is SGHTA and CDR2 is FQGNSA. CDR3 amino acids: CASSLGLRDGELFF. The CDR3 DNA sequence: TGTGCCAGCAGCTTAGGGTTACGGGACGGGGAGCTGTTTTTT.

The chain is built from TRBV10-3 and TRBJ2-1; 9 nucleotides match TRBD1. The J call may be faulty, since TRBJ2-7 better matches the DNA end. This CDR3 spans 15 amino acids. The germline V gene has CDR1 ENHRY and CDR2 SYGVKD. The DNA for the CDR3 is TGTGCCATCAAGACGGGGGACAGGGACTACAATGAGCAGTACTTC. Its translation is CAIKTGDRDYNEQYF.

The genes are TRBV29-1 and TRBJ2-3, with D uncertain. This CDR3 is built from 13 residues. Trimming shortened V by 7 bases and J by 5 bases, and 16 bases separated the two germline ends. The germline gives CDR1 SQVTM, CDR2 ANQGSEA. DNA of the CDR3: TGCAGCGCCAAAAAGCCAGGAAGAGATACGCAGTATTTT. Protein product: CSAKKPGRDTQYF.

This clonotype appeared a few times. The chain links TRBV4-1 to TRBJ2-4, with 7 bases that match TRBD1. The V and J ends lost 3 bases and 0 bases, in that order; junction bases with no gene match: 8. This CDR3 spans 17 amino acids. Germline CDR1 is MGHRA and CDR2 is YSYEKL. The CDR3, as DNA: TGCGCCAGCAGCCATGAGGGACAGTCCCTAGCCAAAAACATTCAGTACTTC. This encodes CASSHEGQSLAKNIQYF.

The V call is TRBV7-8, the J call TRBJ2-2; 9 bases align to TRBD1. The V and J ends lost 2 bases and 3 bases, in that order; junction bases with no gene match: 4. The CDR3 is 16 amino acids. Germline V gives CDR1 SGHVS, CDR2 FQNEAQ. CDR3 DNA sequence: TGTGCCAGCAGCTTAAGACAGGGGGGGGACACCGGGGAGCTGTTTTTT. It is translated as CASSLRQGGDTGELFF. The full variable domain, in which reference TRBV7-8 and TRBJ2-2 provide the parts outside the CDR3, is GAGVSQSPRYKVAKRGQDVALRCDPISGHVSLFWYQQALGQGPEFLTYFQNEAQLDKSGLPSDRFFAERPEGSVSTLKIQRTQQEDSAVYLCASSLRQGGDTGELFFGEGSRLTVL.

This clonotype was found a few times. The rearrangement uses TRBV4-3 and TRBJ2-2; D not certain. Germline V gives CDR1 LGHNA, CDR2 YSLEER. Trimming removed 0 bases at V and 1 base at J, with 12 bases between. The CDR3 is made up of 17 amino acids. This chain's CDR3 is CASSQDFGIQNTGELFF. DNA of the CDR3: TGCGCCAGCAGCCAAGATTTTGGGATACAGAACACCGGGGAGCTGTTTTTT.

This clonotype was observed a few times. Germline and junction disagree at one end, which may indicate a read error. The chain combines TRBV29-1 with TRBJ1-2; the match to TRBD1 covers 7 bases. This CDR3 has 14 amino acids. Germline V gene sequence: CDR1 SQVTM, CDR2 ANQGSEA. CDR3 sequence: CSVGLRQGNDGYTF. The CDR3 nucleotides are TGCAGCGTTGGCCTGAGACAGGGTAACGATGGCTACACCTTC.

This clonotype was counted many times. This chain uses TRBV7-6 with TRBJ2-1; D is unresolved. Germline CDR1 reads SGHVS; CDR2 reads FNYEAQ. Between the trimmed V and J ends, which lost 5 bases and 5 bases, there was a span of 10 bases. The CDR3 totals 13 residues. CDR3 nucleotides: TGTGCCAGCAGCCTATTTGGGGACAATGAGCAGTTCTTC. It specifies CASSLFGDNEQFF.

This clonotype was counted between two and nine times. J is TRBJ1-5 and V is TRBV2; D unclear. CDR1 and CDR2 from the germline V gene are SNHLY and FYNNEI. Trimming removed 3 bases at V and 1 base at J, with 7 bases between. This CDR3 region has 14 residues. CDR3 nucleotides: TGTGCCAGCAGTGACTCTCTCAGCAATCAGCCCCAGCATTTT. Translation: CASSDSLSNQPQHF. Variable domain in full (rest from reference TRBV2 and TRBJ1-5): EPEVTQTPSHQVTQMGQEVILRCVPISNHLYFYWYRQILGQKVEFLVSFYNNEISEKSEIFDDQFSVERPDGSNFTLKIRSTKLEDSAMYFCASSDSLSNQPQHFGDGTRLSIL.

Note on this clonotype: Being one base from a much bigger clone, this may be a read error. The genes are TRBV2 and TRBJ2-3; 10 nucleotides align to TRBD1. In germline, CDR1 is SNHLY, CDR2 FYNNEI. The CDR3 is 15 residues long. CDR3 residues: CTSSRDRGYADTQYF. The CDR3, as DNA: TGTACCAGCAGTAGGGACAGGGGATATGCAGATACGCAGTATTTT.

Points on this clonotype: A much larger clone lies a single base off, so this may be a read error. V gene TRBV11-1 combines with J gene TRBJ2-7, with TRBD1 matching 9 bases. V lost 5 bases to trimming and J lost 5 bases; unmatched junction nucleotides: 13. The CDR3 totals 16 residues. In germline, CDR1 is SGHAT, CDR2 FQDESV (reference sequence). This chain's CDR3 is CASSPKTGGVANEQYF. The DNA for the CDR3 is TGTGCCAGCAGCCCTAAAACAGGGGGCGTAGCGAACGAGCAGTACTTC.

This clonotype has only a few counts. The junction differs from germline at one of its ends, possibly a read error. The V call is TRBV7-6, the J call TRBJ2-5, with D possibly matching TRBD1 (5 bases). CDR1 is SGHVS and CDR2 is FNYEAQ in the germline V gene. The CDR3 totals 13 residues. The CDR3, as DNA: TGTGCCAGCAGCCGGACACTGGTAGAGACTCAGTACTTC. The encoded protein is CASSRTLVETQYF.